The T cell receptor (beta chain) under discussion was sequenced for a study of blood T cell repertoires in COVID-19. Study-level information: Samples representing acute and convalescent COVID-19 were sourced from the United States, Italy and Spain. PBMCs, B-cell-depleted T cells, or T cells were the source of the cDNA or gDNA that made up the material.

TCRdb's table, derived via immunoSEQ multiplex PCR, lists solely in-frame clones and lacks some. The sample records around 180,000 clones, approximately 86% being singletons. Germline trimming cut 3 bases from V and 7 bases from J; bases unmatched to any gene: 4. The CDR3 totals 14 residues. Germline V CDR1 and CDR2: MNHNS, SASEGT. The rearrangement joins TRBV6-1 to TRBJ1-5; 9 bases map to TRBD1. The sample taken for sequencing was peripheral blood. The sequence derives from a man aged 80 or over with COVID-19, enrolled during active disease. The CDR3 sequence: CASSDGQGWQPQHF. Written as DNA, the CDR3 is TGTGCCAGCAGTGACGGACAGGGGTGGCAGCCCCAGCATTTT.